This T cell receptor beta chain emerged from a study of T cell responses to AZD1222 COVID-19 vaccine. CDR3 length: 13 residues. Trimming shortened V by 5 bases and J by 3 bases, and 10 bases separated the two germline ends. Germline-derived CDR1 and CDR2 are MNHEY and SVGAGI. TCRdb's table, derived via immunoSEQ multiplex PCR, lists solely in-frame clones and lacks some. The data show roughly 120,000 clones, 94% seen once. V usage is TRBV6-5 and J usage is TRBJ1-1, with D uncertain. This TCR derives from an adult who received the AZD1222 COVID-19 vaccine. Sequenced material: peripheral blood, taken 28 days after the second AZD1222 dose. For the CDR3, the DNA is TGTGCCAGCAGTACTGAGGGTGACACTGAAGCTTTCTTT. Its protein product is CASSTEGDTEAFF.